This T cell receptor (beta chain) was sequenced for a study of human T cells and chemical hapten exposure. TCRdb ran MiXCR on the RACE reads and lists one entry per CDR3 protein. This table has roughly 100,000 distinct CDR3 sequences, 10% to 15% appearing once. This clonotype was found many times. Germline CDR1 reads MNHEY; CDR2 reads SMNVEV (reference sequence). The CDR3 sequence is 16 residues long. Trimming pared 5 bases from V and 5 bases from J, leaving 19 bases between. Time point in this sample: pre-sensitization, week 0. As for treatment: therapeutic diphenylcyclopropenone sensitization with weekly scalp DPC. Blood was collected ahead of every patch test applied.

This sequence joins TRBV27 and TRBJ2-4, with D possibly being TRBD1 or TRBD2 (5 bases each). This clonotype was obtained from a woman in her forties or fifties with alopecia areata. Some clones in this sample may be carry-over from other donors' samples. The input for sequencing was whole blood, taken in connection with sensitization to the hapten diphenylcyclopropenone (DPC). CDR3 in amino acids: CASSLVGSGSQNIQYF. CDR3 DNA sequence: TGTGCCAGCAGTCTGGTTGGTTCAGGGAGCCAAAACATTCAGTACTTC.